This is a list of T cell receptor beta chains from one sample in a study of T cells after yellow fever vaccination. TCRdb fed the 5' RACE reads into MiXCR, producing one record per CDR3 protein. The sample holds 150,000 or so distinct CDR3 sequences; more than 5.5% are singletons and the top ten take about 2.5%. The sequenced sample was CD4+ T cells sorted from PBMCs, obtained 5 days after the first yellow fever vaccination. All receptors come from a man younger than 30 who received the YFV17D yellow fever vaccine. Both conserved end residues are part of each CDR3. The D gene is left open where the match is weak. Expanded clones get a size class; other rows say once, few or many, or leave the size out.

v_gene,j_gene,d_gene,abundance,CDR3aa,CDR3nt
TRBV24-1,TRBJ2-1,TRBD2,few,CATSDSRRGGLDNEQFF,TGTGCCACCAGTGATTCCCGTCGGGGGGGCCTGGACAATGAGCAGTTCTTC
TRBV7-2,TRBJ1-2,TRBD1,few,CASSLGTGGADYGYTF,TGTGCCAGCAGCTTAGGTACAGGGGGCGCAGACTATGGCTACACCTTC
TRBV6-5,TRBJ1-1,.,many,CASSYLTRGRNTEAFF,TGTGCCAGCAGTTATCTGACCAGGGGCCGGAACACTGAAGCTTTCTTT
TRBV6-5,TRBJ2-1,.,.,CASSSTGQPPYNEQFF,TGTGCCAGCAGTTCCACCGGACAGCCACCCTACAATGAGCAGTTCTTC
TRBV5-1,TRBJ2-5,.,few,CASSLGASEGETQYF,TGCGCCAGCAGCTTGGGGGCTAGCGAGGGAGAGACCCAGTACTTC
TRBV9,TRBJ2-3,.,many,CASSVAPLAGATDTQYF,TGTGCCAGCAGCGTTGCCCCACTAGCCGGAGCGACAGATACGCAGTATTTT
TRBV2,TRBJ2-1,.,many,CASSRLAGTYNEQFF,TGTGCCAGCAGTCGGCTGGCGGGAACCTACAATGAGCAGTTCTTC
TRBV3-1,TRBJ1-6,.,few,CASSQGNGANNSPLHF,TGTGCCAGCAGCCAAGGGAACGGGGCTAATAATTCACCCCTCCACTTT
TRBV2,TRBJ2-1,TRBD2,few,CASRTGGTNEQFF,TGTGCCAGCAGGACCGGGGGGACCAATGAGCAGTTCTTC
TRBV6-2/TRBV6-3,TRBJ1-1,.,once,CASSYGTEAFF,TGTGCCAGCAGTTATGGCACTGAAGCTTTCTTT
TRBV5-4,TRBJ2-1,.,few,CASSTPLGGSYDEQFF,TGTGCCAGCAGCACACCGCTTGGCGGGTCCTACGATGAGCAGTTCTTC
TRBV2,TRBJ2-5,TRBD2,many,CASSTSGGLGGETQYF,TGTGCCAGCAGTACTAGCGGGGGGTTGGGGGGAGAGACCCAGTACTTC
TRBV6-2/TRBV6-3,TRBJ1-5,TRBD1,few,CASRRQGADNQPQHF,TGTGCCAGCCGTAGACAGGGGGCGGACAATCAGCCCCAGCATTTT
TRBV7-3,TRBJ1-1,TRBD1,few,CASSRQGAGEAFF,TGTGCCAGCAGCCGACAGGGGGCCGGTGAAGCTTTCTTT
TRBV28,TRBJ1-1,TRBD1,many,CASSLFRGRENTEAFF,TGTGCCAGCAGTTTATTCAGGGGGCGAGAGAACACTGAAGCTTTCTTT
TRBV5-1,TRBJ1-1,.,many,CASSWAGASNTEAFF,TGCGCCAGCAGCTGGGCAGGAGCATCGAACACTGAAGCTTTCTTT
TRBV10-3,TRBJ1-1,.,.,CAIMGSGTEAFF,TGTGCCATCATGGGCAGCGGGACTGAAGCTTTCTTT
TRBV20-1,TRBJ2-6,.,.,CSARDPNQPGANVLTF,TGCAGTGCTAGAGATCCCAACCAGCCCGGGGCCAACGTCCTGACTTTC
TRBV7-9,TRBJ2-6,.,many,CASGNLGSSGANVLTF,TGTGCCAGCGGTAATCTGGGATCCTCTGGGGCCAACGTCCTGACTTTC
TRBV9,TRBJ2-5,.,.,CASSVGGQQETQYF,TGTGCCAGCAGCGTAGGAGGACAGCAAGAGACCCAGTACTTC
TRBV1,TRBJ1-2,.,.,CTSSPRGGNYGYTF,TGCACCAGCAGCCCCAGAGGGGGCAACTATGGCTACACCTTC
TRBV7-2,TRBJ1-2,.,many,CASSLTRGDGYTF,TGTGCCAGCAGCTTAACGAGGGGGGATGGCTACACCTTC
TRBV7-9,TRBJ1-6,.,.,CASSLAGSNSPLHF,TGTGCCAGCAGCTTAGCAGGGTCAAATTCACCCCTCCACTTT
TRBV12-3/TRBV12-4,TRBJ1-2,.,few,CASRLGVYGGYTF,TGTGCCAGCAGACTAGGGGTTTACGGTGGCTACACCTTC
TRBV10-3,TRBJ2-2,.,many,CAISDQDTTGELFF,TGTGCCATCAGTGATCAGGATACCACCGGGGAGCTGTTTTTT
TRBV7-2,TRBJ2-2,.,.,CASSPQQVLNTGELFF,TGTGCCAGCAGCCCCCAACAGGTTCTGAACACCGGGGAGCTGTTTTTT
TRBV7-9,TRBJ2-4,.,many,CASSLRGPQNIQYF,TGTGCCAGCAGCTTACGGGGGCCCCAAAACATTCAGTACTTC
TRBV7-9,TRBJ1-2,.,many,CASSSDASYGYTF,TGTGCCAGCAGCTCTGACGCAAGCTATGGCTACACCTTC
TRBV7-8,TRBJ2-2,.,many,CASSHRVHGELFF,TGTGCCAGCAGCCACAGGGTCCACGGGGAGCTGTTTTTT